The 28 T cell receptor beta chains given below trace back to one sample, sequenced in a study of cytomegalovirus exposure and HLA in healthy donors. PCR used 60 Vbeta primers and 13 Jbeta primers. TCRdb's table, derived via immunoSEQ multiplex PCR, lists solely in-frame clones and lacks some. This table holds about 120,000 clones, about 73% found once. The specimen sequenced was PBMCs. The receptor source for this set is a woman aged 30 to 39 in good health and CMV-seropositive.

This clone was seen a handful of times. The V gene is TRBV10-3, the J gene TRBJ2-5; D might be TRBD1 (5 bases). In germline, CDR1 is ENHRY, CDR2 SYGVKD. V lost 3 bases and J lost 4, with 12 bases in between. The CDR3 length is 14 residues. CDR3 sequence reads: CAISEKGPGETQYF. The CDR3 DNA reads as TGTGCCATCAGTGAAAAGGGGCCGGGAGAGACCCAGTACTTC.

This rearrangement joins TRBV19 to TRBJ2-3, with 9 bases fitting TRBD1. This CDR3 is built from 16 residues. Per germline, CDR1 LNHDA and CDR2 SQIVND (reference sequence). J gave up 1 base and V 5 bases, and 7 bases lay outside the gene matches. CDR3 nucleotides: TGTGCCAGTAGTGCGGACAGGGGATTGGGCACAGATACGCAGTATTTT. Translated, it gives CASSADRGLGTDTQYF.

The CDR3, as DNA: TGTGCCAGCTCACCGGGGGACAAACAACAGCCCCAGCATTTT. Its translation is CASSPGDKQQPQHF. V and J are TRBV18 and TRBJ1-5; a possible D gene is TRBD1 (6 bases). V gave up 3 bases and J gave up 7 bases, with 13 bases separating them. Germline values: CDR1 KGHSH, CDR2 LQKENI. The CDR3 has 14 amino acids.

The CDR3 DNA reads TGTGCCACCTCAGGTCCGAATGAAAAACTGTTTTTT. Protein sequence: CATSGPNEKLFF. The chain combines TRBV27 with TRBJ1-4, with D uncertain. The CDR3 totals 12 residues. Germline V gives CDR1 MNHEY, CDR2 SMNVEV (reference sequence). Trimming removed 10 bases from V and 5 bases from J, with 11 bases in between.

The rearrangement links TRBV7-8 to TRBJ2-1; D remains ambiguous. Trimming took 5 bases from V and 7 from J, leaving 18 bases between them. The CDR3 has 15 residues. In germline, CDR1 is SGHVS, CDR2 FQNEAQ. As DNA, the CDR3 is TGTGCCAGCAGCCCCCCCCCGGGTTCGAGGAATGAGCAGTTCTTC. It is translated as CASSPPPGSRNEQFF.

The chain combines TRBV5-4 with TRBJ1-4; 8 positions match TRBD1. V was clipped by 4 bases and J by 8 bases; unmatched bases: 7. CDR3 length: 14 amino acids. Germline V gene sequence: CDR1 SGHNT, CDR2 YYREEE (reference sequence). This CDR3 is CASSSGQGGEKLFF. The CDR3 DNA reads as TGTGCCAGCAGCAGTGGACAGGGAGGGGAAAAACTGTTTTTT.

The chain has TRBV28 and TRBJ1-5, with 8 bases identical to TRBD1. The germline V gene encodes CDR1 MDHEN and CDR2 SYDVKM. V trimming: 5 bases; J trimming: 0 bases; junction bases outside the gene matches: 0. This CDR3 spans 14 amino acids. The CDR3: CASSTGGSNQPQHF. The CDR3, as DNA: TGTGCCAGCAGTACAGGGGGTAGCAATCAGCCCCAGCATTTT.

CDR3 nucleotide sequence: TGTGCCACCGCGGACGGGATCGGGGGAAATGAGCAGTTCTTC. Protein: CATADGIGGNEQFF. The chain is built from TRBV10-3 and TRBJ2-1; weak D call: TRBD2 (6 bases). Looked up from germline, CDR1 is ENHRY and CDR2 is SYGVKD. This CDR3 has 14 amino acids. The V end lost 10 bases, the J end lost 7 bases, and 20 bases lay between the germline ends.

The CDR3 loop is CASRRTGAGETQYF. The CDR3 bases are TGTGCCAGCAGAAGGACAGGGGCCGGGGAGACCCAGTACTTC. The genes are TRBV7-2 and TRBJ2-5; TRBD1 aligns across 9 bases. Germline V CDR1 and CDR2: SGHTA, FQGNSA. This CDR3 contains 14 residues. Germline trimming cut 6 bases from V and 5 bases from J; bases unmatched to any gene: 7.

V usage is TRBV19 and J usage is TRBJ1-5, with 11 positions matching TRBD1. J was trimmed by 5 bases and V by 6 bases; bases with no gene match: 15. In germline, CDR1 is LNHDA, CDR2 SQIVND (reference sequence). This CDR3 region has 18 residues. CDR3 in DNA: TGTGCCAGTAGACCAGAGTGGACAGGGGGCACAATTGATCAGCCCCAGCATTTT. Translating it yields CASRPEWTGGTIDQPQHF.

V is TRBV7-2 and J is TRBJ2-2; 7 bases are a match to TRBD2. CDR1 is SGHTA and CDR2 is FQGNSA in the germline V gene. This CDR3 spans 17 amino acids. After removal of 8 bases from V and 0 bases from J, the junction contained 12 bases not matched to a gene. This CDR3 is CASRPSGASANTGELFF. Written as DNA, the CDR3 is TGTGCCAGCCGACCCAGCGGGGCCTCAGCGAACACCGGGGAGCTGTTTTTT.

The chain recombines TRBV7-2 with TRBJ2-7; 7 bases map to TRBD1. CDR1 is SGHTA and CDR2 is FQGNSA in the germline V gene. This CDR3 contains 14 residues. V was clipped by 5 bases and J by 2 bases; unmatched bases: 6. Here the CDR3 DNA reads TGTGCCAGCAGCCCTGACAGGGTCCCCTACGAGCAGTACTTC. Translation: CASSPDRVPYEQYF. The variable domain in full, with the rest retrieved from reference TRBV7-2 and TRBJ2-7, is GAGVSQSPSNKVTEKGKDVELRCDPISGHTALYWYRQSLGQGLEFLIYFQGNSAPDKSGLPSDRFSAERTGGSVSTLTIQRTQQEDSAVYLCASSPDRVPYEQYFGPGTRLTVT.

The J gene is TRBJ2-1, the V gene TRBV7-3; TRBD1 is a possible D gene (6 bases). Germline-derived CDR1 and CDR2 are SGHTA and FQGTGA. V lost 3 bases and J 2 bases, leaving 11 bases between the germline ends. There are 15 residues in the CDR3. The CDR3 loop reads CASSFLGAPYNEQFF. The DNA of the CDR3 is TGTGCCAGCAGCTTCTTGGGGGCCCCCTACAATGAGCAGTTCTTC.

A remark on this clone: The junction shows a germline mismatch at one end, possibly a read error. The chain employs TRBV6-6 and TRBJ2-2; the D gene is possibly TRBD2 (5 bases). The CDR3 length is 15 residues. Germline V gives CDR1 MNHNY, CDR2 SVGAGI (reference sequence). CDR3 loop: CASSSRDANTGELFF. CDR3 bases: TGTGCCAGCAGCTCAAGAGACGCGAACACCGGGGAGCTATTTTTT.

The V gene is TRBV29-1, the J gene TRBJ2-1; no firm D call. Looked up from germline, CDR1 is SQVTM and CDR2 is ANQGSEA. Trimming cost V 5 bases and J 7 bases, with 3 bases left between them. This CDR3 has 9 residues. This CDR3 reads CSVQNEQFF. CDR3 in DNA: TGCAGCGTTCAGAATGAGCAGTTCTTC.

The CDR3 protein is CASRGGEGRGNTIYF. CDR3 nucleotides: TGTGCCAGCAGAGGGGGGGAAGGTCGAGGAAACACCATATATTTT. The chain uses TRBV7-2 and TRBJ1-3; perhaps TRBD1 as D (6 bases). In germline, CDR1 is SGHTA, CDR2 FQGNSA. The CDR3 contains 15 residues. V was clipped by 6 bases and J by 4 bases, with 16 bases between them.

The J gene is TRBJ1-3, the V gene TRBV2, with a weak D call TRBD1 (5 bases). CDR3 length equals 15 residues. V lost 3 bases and J lost 0, with 9 bases in between. Germline-derived CDR1 and CDR2 are SNHLY and FYNNEI. Written as DNA, the CDR3 is TGTGCCAGCAGTGACCAGGGCCCCTCTGGAAACACCATATATTTT. It yields the protein CASSDQGPSGNTIYF.

The rearrangement joins TRBV28 to TRBJ1-2, with D possibly TRBD1 on 6 matching bases. Trimming pared 6 bases from V and 4 bases from J, leaving 12 bases between. CDR3 length equals 13 residues. CDR1 MDHEN and CDR2 SYDVKM come from the germline V gene. The CDR3 here is CASSPDRSYGYTF. DNA for the CDR3: TGTGCCAGCAGCCCCGACAGGTCCTATGGCTACACCTTC.

The chain has TRBV7-9 and TRBJ2-5; D uncertain. The tail of the sequence fits TRBJ2-7 better, so the J call may be wrong. The CDR3 covers 13 residues. Germline V gene sequence: CDR1 SEHNR, CDR2 FQNEAQ (reference sequence). The CDR3 sequence: CASSSPRTYEQYF. As DNA, the CDR3 is TGTGCCAGCAGCTCTCCTAGAACATACGAGCAGTACTTC.

This clone occurred once. The rearrangement uses TRBV4-2 and TRBJ2-2, with D maybe TRBD1 (6 bases). V was trimmed by 1 base and J by 0 bases, leaving 6 bases between them. Germline V gives CDR1 LGHNA, CDR2 YNFKEQ. CDR3 length: 15 residues. The CDR3 region is CASSQGTANTGELFF. CDR3 nucleotides: TGTGCCAGCAGCCAAGGGACAGCGAACACCGGGGAGCTGTTTTTT.

This clone was recorded only once. The genes are TRBV4-3 and TRBJ2-3; 8 bases map to TRBD2. Germline assignment: CDR1 LGHNA and CDR2 YSLEER. Germline trimming cut 0 bases from V and 2 bases from J; bases unmatched to any gene: 7. The CDR3 is 17 residues long. CDR3 residues: CASSQDFGGDYTDTQYF. The CDR3 DNA sequence: TGCGCCAGCAGCCAAGATTTCGGGGGGGACTACACAGATACGCAGTATTTT.

This chain links TRBV11-2 with TRBJ2-3; TRBD2 is a possible D gene (5 bases). CDR3 length: 15 amino acids. Germline CDR1 reads SGHAT; CDR2 reads FQNNGV. The V end lost 3 bases, the J end lost 8 bases, and 18 bases lay between the germline ends. The CDR3 coding sequence is TGTGCCAGCAGCTTCGGGGTCCAGGCGGTCGCTACGCAGTATTTT. Protein product: CASSFGVQAVATQYF.

V gene TRBV27 combines with J gene TRBJ1-1, with no clear D. CDR1 is MNHEY and CDR2 is SMNVEV in the germline V gene (reference sequence). CDR3 length equals 12 residues. The ends were cut back, 5 bases at V and 6 bases at J, with 10 bases in the middle. This CDR3 reads CASSNRRAEAFF. CDR3 bases: TGTGCCAGCAGTAACCGGCGGGCTGAAGCTTTCTTT.

The chain is built from TRBV19 and TRBJ2-7, with 8 bases identical to TRBD1. Germline loops: CDR1 LNHDA, CDR2 SQIVND (reference sequence). V gave up 6 bases and J gave up 2 bases; unmatched junction bases: 3. CDR3 size: 13 residues. CDR3 coding DNA: TGTGCCAGTAGCCTACAGGGGGCCTACGAGCAGTACTTC. Protein: CASSLQGAYEQYF.

This clone was seen a handful of times. The chain joins TRBV4-3 to TRBJ2-1; 9 nucleotides line up with TRBD1. Germline V CDR1 and CDR2: LGHNA, YSLEER. The CDR3 contains 16 residues. V trimming: 4 bases; J trimming: 2 bases; junction bases outside the gene matches: 6. The CDR3 DNA follows: TGCGCCAGCAGCCTCGACCGGACAGGGGCCTACAATGAGCAGTTCTTC. Its protein is CASSLDRTGAYNEQFF.

This clone was observed a handful of times. The chain is built from TRBV7-9 and TRBJ2-1; 8 bases agree with TRBD1. Germline V CDR1 and CDR2: SEHNR, FQNEAQ (reference sequence). J gave up 3 bases and V 4 bases, and 8 bases lay outside the gene matches. This CDR3 region has 16 residues. The CDR3 spells CASSSLDREVYNEQFF. The CDR3 region has the DNA TGTGCCAGCAGCTCCTTGGACAGGGAGGTCTACAATGAGCAGTTCTTC.

The J gene is TRBJ2-2, the V gene TRBV29-1, with D maybe TRBD1 (6 bases). Trimming stripped 4 bases from V and 1 base from J, with 19 bases between. Germline V gene lookup returns CDR1 SQVTM and CDR2 ANQGSEA. CDR3 length: 17 residues. The CDR3: CSVAGLDRDKNTGELFF. The DNA for the CDR3 is TGCAGCGTTGCTGGCCTTGATCGGGACAAGAACACCGGGGAGCTGTTTTTT.

The chain uses TRBV28 and TRBJ1-2, with D uncertain. Germline values: CDR1 MDHEN, CDR2 SYDVKM. This CDR3 is built from 12 residues. The V end was cut by 7 bases, the J end by 5 bases, with 11 bases between. The CDR3 region is CASNSHPYGYTF. The CDR3, as DNA: TGTGCCAGCAACTCGCATCCTTATGGCTACACCTTC.